This is a list of T cell receptor beta chains from one sample in a study of CD8 T cells in Susac syndrome. TCRdb reanalysed the immunoSEQ multiplex PCR reads using MiXCR and keeps one entry per CDR3 protein. The sample yields about 200,000 distinct CDR3 sequences, roughly 90% seen once. Material: CD8+ T cells from PBMCs. The receptors derive from a human donor with multiple sclerosis. The CDR3 runs from the conserved cysteine through the conserved F or W.

TRBV12-3/TRBV12-4	TRBJ1-2	12	CASSPTGEGYTF
TRBV2	TRBJ1-1	17	CASSGVRGEKTDTEAFF
TRBV20-1	TRBJ2-7	14	CSATGLAGYYEQYF
TRBV7-8	TRBJ1-5	14	CASSFEGSNQPQHF
TRBV6-5	TRBJ1-1	14	CASSRTTRNTEAFF
TRBV12-3/TRBV12-4	TRBJ1-1	15	CASSFPWTGETEAFF
TRBV9	TRBJ2-7	16	CASSELAGGSSYEQYF
TRBV20-1	TRBJ1-1	15	CSALRQGVGDTEAFF
TRBV4-1	TRBJ1-1	16	CASSQVHGGLNTEAFF
TRBV6-5	TRBJ1-1	14	CASWDRGLNTEAFF
TRBV20-1	TRBJ1-2	15	CSALALTYANYGYTF
TRBV6-2/TRBV6-3	TRBJ2-1	18	CASSYDMEREVSPGEQFF
TRBV19	TRBJ2-2	15	CASSRDSYGTGELFF
TRBV2	TRBJ1-2	13	CASSDHPLYGYTF
TRBV4-1	TRBJ2-1	12	CASSQGLDEQFF
TRBV7-9	TRBJ2-4	12	CASSTHKNIQYF
TRBV7-9	TRBJ2-3	16	CASRETSGRWTDTQYF
TRBV7-9	TRBJ1-2	15	CASSLTGAPGYGYTF
TRBV18	TRBJ2-3	14	CASSPISGLDTQYF
TRBV11-2	TRBJ2-1	21	CASSHPREKAGEERSYNEQFF
TRBV3-1	TRBJ2-3	14	CASSQTRQDDTQYF
TRBV5-6	TRBJ1-2	16	CASSLDSGTANYGYTF
TRBV12-3/TRBV12-4	TRBJ2-4	14	CASSPSGGGNIQYF
TRBV7-2	TRBJ2-7	13	CASSPGTSREQYF
TRBV6-5	TRBJ2-7	13	CASSYLGSYEQYF
TRBV12-3/TRBV12-4	TRBJ2-7	16	CASSSLTGEGGYEQYF
TRBV6-1	TRBJ2-5	18	CASSKTTIAGGPGETQYF
TRBV4-1	TRBJ2-1	16	CASSLSDRGPYNEQFF
TRBV6-1	TRBJ2-7	17	CASREMGVDTGWYEQYF
TRBV27	TRBJ1-5	14	CASSLLGGHQPQHF
TRBV7-8	TRBJ2-7	14	CASSHEVGSYEQYF
TRBV7-8	TRBJ2-7	17	CASSLFPSGTAIDEQYF
TRBV4-3	TRBJ1-1	15	CASSPSRLMNTEAFF
TRBV20-1	TRBJ2-7	15	CSARDGGPDPYEQYF
TRBV11-2	TRBJ1-4	16	CASSDVPEELDEKLFF
TRBV7-9	TRBJ1-2	14	CASSSLQGDYGYTF
TRBV7-9	TRBJ2-3	17	CASNLIGQRSSTDTQYF
TRBV20-1	TRBJ2-5	13	CSARTGIQETQYF
TRBV7-9	TRBJ1-4	14	CASSPTATNEKLFF
TRBV6-2/TRBV6-3	TRBJ2-1	16	CASSYSIQDSGNEQFF
TRBV6-6	TRBJ2-1	15	CASSYVLAGPYEQFF
TRBV27	TRBJ1-4	13	CASSLPGNEKLFF
TRBV11-1	TRBJ2-3	16	CASSTPGLASLDTQYF
TRBV9	TRBJ2-1	15	CASSAASGALNEQFF
TRBV20-1	TRBJ2-3	18	CSALPVAGLTFITDTQYF
TRBV30	TRBJ1-1	15	CAWNPDAHEDIEAFF
TRBV10-2	TRBJ2-5	16	CASSEMDRISQETQYF
TRBV3-1	TRBJ2-3	17	CASSQVEASGGTHTQYF
TRBV13	TRBJ1-1	14	CASSLPGTNTEAFF
TRBV14	TRBJ2-2	16	CASSASGTPNTGELFF
TRBV29-1	TRBJ2-1	14	CSVTDTLGYNEQFF
TRBV19	TRBJ2-7	15	CASSIGSGSSYEQYF
TRBV6-5	TRBJ2-7	14	CASSYVGREGEQYF
TRBV5-5	TRBJ2-3	13	CASSHRSTDTQYF
TRBV6-5	TRBJ2-1	15	CASWPSPSSYNEQFF
TRBV6-5	TRBJ2-6	15	CASSLSGGPANVLTF
TRBV12-3/TRBV12-4	TRBJ2-7	15	CASSLGRTEDYEQYF
TRBV5-5	TRBJ2-1	13	CASSFAVSSEQFF